One TCR beta chain is described in this entry. Its recognized antigen is unknown. No quality values exist for individual bases; no much larger clone is one base distant. Patients with autoimmune disease history or receiving systemic immunosuppression were excluded from the trial. Peripheral blood for TCR sequencing was collected from all dose cohorts at baseline, on cycle 4 day 1, and on cycle 7 day 1. Samples were obtained from an open-label, multicenter, first-in-human phase I dose-escalation trial of ivuxolimab. Adults with locally advanced or metastatic melanoma, renal cell, hepatocellular, or head and neck squamous cell carcinoma were enrolled in the trial. Before TCR sequencing, CD4+ T cells and CD8+ T cells from peripheral blood were sorted into separate populations. The data stem from a study of OX40 agonist ivuxolimab in advanced cancers. Some background on the complete study: Ivuxolimab, which targeted the costimulatory receptor OX40 (CD134), was an agonistic, fully human IgG2 monoclonal antibody. Partial responses occurred in three dose-escalation patients: two with cutaneous melanoma and one with hepatocellular carcinoma. Intravenous ivuxolimab was administered to patients every 2 weeks at six dose levels: 0.01, 0.1, 0.3, 1.5, 3 and 10 mg/kg. Patients were allowed to have had prior anti-PD-1, anti-PD-L1 or anti-CTLA-4 therapy, and approximately 40% of the dose-escalation patients had been treated with checkpoint inhibitors. The point of sequencing TCRbeta in the periphery was to test whether ivuxolimab changed TCR sequence diversity and drove clonal T-cell expansion. Of the roughly 50 dose-escalation patients, hepatocellular carcinoma was present in about 19, melanoma in some 15, renal cell carcinoma in 9 and head and neck cancer in 9. The paper covers the monotherapy dose-escalation part of the phase I ivuxolimab trial, which included N ≈ 50 patients. A male proportion of 82.7% and a mean age of about 60 years, ranging from roughly 23 to 79, were recorded for the dose-escalation cohort.

Genomic DNA was isolated from the sorted cells so that the TCRbeta CDR3 region could be sequenced. The immunoSEQ Assay was used to sequence the TCRbeta CDR3 regions. TCRdb's version of the immuneACCESS table is confined to in-frame rearrangements and falls short of the full clone set. An unresolved V gene accounts for under half of the shortfall where checked; the remainder is of unknown origin. This sample comprises approximately 22,000 clones, roughly 82% of them detected only once. About a third of the sample belongs to the ten largest clones. Overall study results and their limits: Clonal expansion of both CD4+ and CD8+ blood T cells was observed from baseline to week 6 at doses 0.1 to 3.0 mg/kg. The antigen specificity of the peripheral T cells that underwent clonal expansion was not determined. Partial responders in the 0.1-3.0 mg/kg groups had among the lowest normalized peripheral clonal expansion, especially among CD8+ T cells. After ivuxolimab, more expanded clones were found on average in CD8+ T cells than in CD4+ T cells. Low levels of normalized T-cell clonal expansion were also seen in some patients who did not respond.

The source material was CD4+ or CD8+ T cells sorted from blood, sampled in a trial of the OX40 agonist ivuxolimab. The sequence came from an adult with an advanced solid tumor such as melanoma, head and neck, liver or kidney cancer.

The sequenced DNA: TGTGCCAGCAGTCCCGACTTAGCCACAGATACGCAGTATTTT. Its coded protein is CASSPDLATDTQYF. The chain uses TRBV28 and TRBJ2-3; a confident D gene designation cannot be given. As encoded in the germline V gene, CDR1 is MDHEN while CDR2 is SYDVKM. From the cysteine up to the phenylalanine, the CDR3 has a length of 14 residues. Solely the CDR3 DNA is kept, with 42 bases framed from the first base. V lost 5 bases and J lost 2 bases; the stretch between them is 11 bases long. The full variable domain, with segments outside the CDR3 supplied by the reference TRBV28 and TRBJ2-3 proteins, appears as DVKVTQSSRYLVKRTGEKVFLECVQDMDHENMFWYRQDPGLGLRLIYFSYDVKMKEKGDIPEGYSVSREKKERFSLILESASTNQTSMYLCASSPDLATDTQYFGPGTRLTVL.